The 13 T cell receptor beta chains presented below share a single source sample, sequenced in a study of T cell responses to AZD1222 COVID-19 vaccine. Sequenced by immunoSEQ multiplex PCR; TCRdb stores in-frame clones only, minus some. The sample shows roughly 84,000 clones, 70% to 90% of them seen only once. The sequencing here drew on peripheral blood, taken on day 0 of AZD1222 vaccination. Source of these receptors: an adult in good health.

The chain combines TRBV5-6 with TRBJ2-7; maybe TRBD1 (6 bases). V was cut by 4 bases and J by 3 bases, with 14 bases left in between. The CDR3 spans 14 residues. CDR1 is SGHDT and CDR2 is YYEEEE in the germline V gene. The CDR3 loop is CASSRGQEYYEQYF. The CDR3 DNA reads TGTGCCAGCAGCCGGGGACAAGAGTACTACGAGCAGTACTTC.

The chain employs TRBV2 and TRBJ2-7; D call uncertain. The CDR3 extends over 12 amino acids. The ends were cut back, 4 bases at V and 8 bases at J, with 12 bases in the middle. CDR1 is SNHLY and CDR2 is FYNNEI in the germline V gene. CDR3 region: CASSGGSWQQYF. CDR3 coding DNA: TGTGCCAGCAGTGGGGGAAGTTGGCAGCAGTACTTC.

On this clone: Other DNA sequences in this sample translate to the same CDR3. The V call is TRBV6-5, the J call TRBJ1-2; 9 nucleotides match TRBD1. This CDR3 region has 14 residues. With V trimmed by 5 bases and J by 2 bases, 3 bases remained unmatched. The germline CDR1 and CDR2 sequences are MNHEY and SVGAGI. The CDR3 nucleotides read TGTGCCAGCAGTCCCGGACAGGGGAACTATGGCTACACCTTC. It codes for CASSPGQGNYGYTF.

This CDR3 reads CASSEQRGYDYGYTF. In nucleotides, the CDR3 is TGTGCCAGCAGTGAACAGCGGGGGTACGACTATGGCTACACCTTC. The chain couples TRBV6-1 to TRBJ1-2; D perhaps matches TRBD1 (5 bases). From germline, CDR1 is MNHNS and CDR2 SASEGT. Trimming stripped 2 bases from V and 3 bases from J, with 13 bases between. CDR3 length: 15 amino acids.

This clone came up once. This chain uses TRBV18 with TRBJ1-1, with D tentatively TRBD1 (5 bases). V shed 3 bases and J shed 3 bases, with 8 bases lying between them. This CDR3 comprises 13 residues. Germline V gives CDR1 KGHSH, CDR2 LQKENI. CDR3 amino acids: CASSPREDTEAFF. In nucleotides, the CDR3 is TGTGCCAGCTCACCCAGGGAGGACACTGAAGCTTTCTTT.

In its sample, this clone was seen once. The chain carries TRBV20-1 and TRBJ1-1; tentative D call: TRBD1 (5 bases). CDR1 is DFQATT, CDR2 SNEGSKA, per germline (reference sequence). There are 11 residues in the CDR3. V lost 5 bases to trimming and J lost 9 bases, with 13 bases between them. This chain's CDR3 is CSAGPGPKAFF. CDR3 in DNA: TGCAGTGCTGGACCGGGACCCAAAGCTTTCTTT.

In this sample, this clone turned up once. The CDR3 DNA reads as TGTGCCAGCAGCTTCAGGGAGAGCTACACCTTC. Translation gives CASSFRESYTF. This chain uses TRBV7-2 with TRBJ1-2; D is possibly TRBD1 (5 bases). In germline, CDR1 is SGHTA, CDR2 FQGNSA. The CDR3 totals 11 residues. V was trimmed by 3 bases and J by 9 bases, leaving 8 bases between them.

The gene calls are TRBV3-1 (or the pseudogene TRBV3-2) and TRBJ1-5; D remains unclear. CDR1 and CDR2 (germline): LGHDT, YNNKEL (reference sequence). CDR3 length: 12 residues. The V gene lost 1 base and the J gene lost 4 bases, with 2 bases spanning the gap. The CDR3 loop reads CASSQVNQPQHF. For the CDR3, the DNA is TGTGCCAGCAGCCAAGTAAATCAGCCCCAGCATTTT.

The rearrangement joins TRBV19 to TRBJ2-1; D possibly corresponds to TRBD1 (6 bases). Deletions cut 5 bases from V and 8 bases from J, with 13 bases between. The length of the CDR3 is 13 residues. Germline V CDR1 and CDR2: LNHDA, SQIVND (reference sequence). The DNA of the CDR3 is TGTGCCAGTAGTGTACAGGGTCGGGATGAGCAGTTCTTC. Translated: CASSVQGRDEQFF.

The chain uses TRBV19 and TRBJ2-2, with 8 bases lining up with TRBD2. The V segment lost 4 bases and the J segment 6 bases; nucleotides outside the gene matches: 4. CDR1 LNHDA and CDR2 SQIVND come from the germline V gene (reference sequence). The CDR3 length is 14 residues. The CDR3 is CASSTPGGPGELFF. The CDR3 DNA reads as TGTGCCAGTAGTACTCCGGGGGGGCCCGGGGAGCTGTTTTTT.

CDR3: CASSPVTGMNTEAFF. The CDR3 coding sequence is TGTGCCAGCTCACCGGTGACAGGCATGAACACTGAAGCTTTCTTT. The genes are TRBV18 and TRBJ1-1; D is perhaps TRBD1 (6 bases). The CDR3 runs to 15 residues. V gave up 3 bases and J gave up 0 bases, with 11 bases separating them. Germline assignment: CDR1 KGHSH and CDR2 LQKENI. Together with reference TRBV18 and TRBJ1-1, the CDR3 gives the full variable domain: NAGVMQNPRHLVRRRGQEARLRCSPMKGHSHVYWYRQLPEEGLKFMVYLQKENIIDESGMPKERFSAEFPKEGPSILRIQQVVRGDSAAYFCASSPVTGMNTEAFFGQGTRLTVV.

The chain has TRBV5-1 and TRBJ2-3; the D gene is possibly TRBD1 (5 bases). Per germline, CDR1 SGHRS and CDR2 YFSETQ. This CDR3 has 14 residues. V was trimmed by 0 bases and J by 2 bases, leaving 7 bases between them. The CDR3 loop reads CASSLGQTTDTQYF. The CDR3 coding sequence is TGCGCCAGCAGCTTGGGACAGACCACAGATACGCAGTATTTT.

This chain uses TRBV12-3 or TRBV12-4 with TRBJ1-1; a possible D gene is TRBD1 (5 bases). V was trimmed by 3 bases and J by 8 bases, leaving 10 bases between them. This CDR3 contains 12 residues. The CDR3, as DNA: TGTGCCAGCAGTTTCGGGGCAGGGGAAGCTTTCTTT. It is translated as CASSFGAGEAFF.